This note documents a single T cell receptor beta chain sequence. The length of the CDR3 is 18 residues. The V gene end was trimmed by 2 bases and the J gene end by 0 bases; junction bases not matched to a gene: 11. Germline assignment: CDR1 MNHNS and CDR2 SASEGT. The sample is drawn from a study of T cells in Graves' hyperthyroidism and ophthalmopathy. Amplified TCR beta CDR3 regions came from RNA transcripts. Using the HTBI primer set, a first-round RT-PCR was run on the TCR CDR3. MiXCR, run by TCRdb on the multiplex PCR reads, gives a single entry per CDR3 protein. The sample has under 350,000 distinct CDR3 sequences, 15% to 20% seen once.

The chain uses TRBV6-1 and TRBJ2-3; 7 nucleotides align to TRBD1. Sequenced input: blood. The receptor was isolated from a woman aged 45-65 years with Graves' hyperthyroidism. In DNA, the CDR3 is TGTGCCAGCAGTGAATTTGGTTTGGGACAGCATAGCACAGATACGCAGTATTTT. This gives the protein CASSEFGLGQHSTDTQYF.